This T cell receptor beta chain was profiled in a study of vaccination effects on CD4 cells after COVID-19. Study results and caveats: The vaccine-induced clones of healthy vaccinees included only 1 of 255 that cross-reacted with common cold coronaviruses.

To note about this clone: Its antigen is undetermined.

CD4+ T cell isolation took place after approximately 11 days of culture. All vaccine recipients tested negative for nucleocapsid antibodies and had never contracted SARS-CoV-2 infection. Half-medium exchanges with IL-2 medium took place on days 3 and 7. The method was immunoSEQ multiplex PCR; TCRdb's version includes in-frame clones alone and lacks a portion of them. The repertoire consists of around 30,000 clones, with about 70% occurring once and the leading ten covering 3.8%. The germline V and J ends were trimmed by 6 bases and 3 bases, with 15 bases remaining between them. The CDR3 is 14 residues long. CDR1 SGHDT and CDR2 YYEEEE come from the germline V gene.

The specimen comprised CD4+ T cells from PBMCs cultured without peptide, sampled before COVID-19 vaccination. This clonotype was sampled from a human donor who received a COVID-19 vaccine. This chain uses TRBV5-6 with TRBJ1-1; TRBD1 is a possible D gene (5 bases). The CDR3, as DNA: TGTGCCAGCACCTGGGAAGGGGTAGACACTGAAGCTTTCTTT. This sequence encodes CASTWEGVDTEAFF. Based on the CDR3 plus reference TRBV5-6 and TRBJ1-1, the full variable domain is DAGVTQSPTHLIKTRGQQVTLRCSPKSGHDTVSWYQQALGQGPQFIFQYYEEEERQRGNFPDRFSGHQFPNYSSELNVNALLLGDSALYLCASTWEGVDTEAFFGQGTRLTVV.